The subject of this entry is one TCR beta chain. This record belongs to a study of control samples from healthy donors and cancer patients. The CDR3 runs 10 residues. Trimming removed 7 bases from V and 11 bases from J, with 11 bases in between. Germline CDR1 is SNHLY and CDR2 is FYNNEI. Clones were sequenced by immunoSEQ multiplex PCR, and TCRdb holds only the in-frame ones, with some missing. The sample holds 150,000 to 200,000 clones; about nine tenths are singletons and the top ten take just over 2%. The TCR comes from a woman in her 40s in good health. The sequenced sample was blood. The chain joins TRBV2 to TRBJ1-1; D gene unclear. CDR3 amino acids: CASIGFGAFF. In DNA, the CDR3 is TGTGCCAGCATAGGGTTTGGGGCTTTCTTT.